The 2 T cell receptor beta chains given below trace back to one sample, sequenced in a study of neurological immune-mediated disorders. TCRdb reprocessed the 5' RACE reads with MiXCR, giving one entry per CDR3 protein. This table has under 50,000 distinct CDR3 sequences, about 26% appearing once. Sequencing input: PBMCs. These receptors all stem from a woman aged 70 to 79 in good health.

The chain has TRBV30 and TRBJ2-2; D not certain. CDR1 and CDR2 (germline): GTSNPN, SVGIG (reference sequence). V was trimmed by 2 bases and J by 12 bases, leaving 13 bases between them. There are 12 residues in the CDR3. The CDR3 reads CAWSSNLGKLFF. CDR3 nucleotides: TGTGCCTGGAGTTCGAACCTGGGGAAGCTGTTTTTT. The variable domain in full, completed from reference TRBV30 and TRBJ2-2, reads SQTIHQWPATLVQPVGSPLSLECTVEGTSNPNLYWYRQAAGRGLQLLFYSVGIGQISSEVPQNLSASRPQDRQFILSSKKLLLSDSGFYLCAWSSNLGKLFFGEGSRLTVL.

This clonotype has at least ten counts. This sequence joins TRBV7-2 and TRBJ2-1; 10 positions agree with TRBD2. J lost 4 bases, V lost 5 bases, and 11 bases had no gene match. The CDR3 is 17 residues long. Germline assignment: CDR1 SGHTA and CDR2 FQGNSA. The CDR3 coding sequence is TGTGCCAGCAGCCGCCTCCCAGGACTAGCGGATTACAATGAGCAGTTCTTC. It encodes CASSRLPGLADYNEQFF. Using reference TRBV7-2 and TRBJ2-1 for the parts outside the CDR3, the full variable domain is GAGVSQSPSNKVTEKGKDVELRCDPISGHTALYWYRQSLGQGLEFLIYFQGNSAPDKSGLPSDRFSAERTGGSVSTLTIQRTQQEDSAVYLCASSRLPGLADYNEQFFGPGTRLTVL.